These 4 T cell receptor beta chains were sequenced from one sample in a study of neurological immune-mediated disorders. TCRdb redid the calling of the 5' RACE reads with MiXCR, one entry per CDR3 protein. This sample yields about 66,000 distinct CDR3 sequences, of which roughly 4.5% are seen a single time; about 6.9% belongs to the top ten. Material: PBMCs. The receptors originated from a man aged 25 to 40 with multiple sclerosis.

In its sample, this clonotype was seen a few times. The V and J genes are TRBV11-2 and TRBJ1-3, with D possibly being TRBD1 (5 bases). Germline CDR1 SGHAT, CDR2 FQNNGV. Trimming pared 4 bases from V and 7 bases from J, leaving 29 bases between. The CDR3 runs 19 residues. CDR3 region: CASSYPSQGTTPLVNTIYF. The CDR3 region has the DNA TGTGCCAGCAGCTACCCCTCGCAGGGCACGACACCATTAGTGAACACCATATATTTT. The full variable domain, its missing parts supplied by reference TRBV11-2 and TRBJ1-3, is EAGVAQSPRYKIIEKRQSVAFWCNPISGHATLYWYQQILGQGPKLLIQFQNNGVVDDSQLPKDRFSAERLKGVDSTLKIQPAKLEDSAVYLCASSYPSQGTTPLVNTIYFGEGSWLTVV.

This clonotype was seen at least ten times. The chain has TRBV5-1 and TRBJ1-2; D is uncertain. Germline values: CDR1 SGHRS, CDR2 YFSETQ. The CDR3 length is 18 residues. Trimming took 4 bases from V and 5 from J, leaving 27 bases between them. The CDR3 spells CASSRPEDRYESFYGYTF. CDR3 coding DNA: TGCGCCAGCAGCCGCCCTGAGGACCGGTACGAAAGCTTTTATGGCTACACCTTC.

This clonotype was counted ten times or more. This sequence joins TRBV5-1 and TRBJ2-2, with a weak D call TRBD1 (6 bases). The CDR3 is 14 amino acids. CDR1 and CDR2 (germline): SGHRS, YFSETQ. V dropped 4 bases and J dropped 5 bases, with 12 bases sitting between them. The CDR3 DNA follows: TGCGCCAGCAGCGCGACAGGTCGGACCGGGGAGCTGTTTTTT. Protein: CASSATGRTGELFF.

This clonotype was observed many times. The chain couples TRBV3-1 to TRBJ1-1; maybe TRBD1 (5 bases). V dropped 4 bases and J dropped 1 base, with 13 bases sitting between them. The germline V gene encodes CDR1 LGHDT and CDR2 YNNKEL (reference sequence). CDR3 length equals 15 residues. CDR3 loop: CASSPLGRGNTEAFF. The CDR3 nucleotides are TGTGCCAGCAGCCCCCTGGGAAGGGGGAACACTGAAGCTTTCTTT.